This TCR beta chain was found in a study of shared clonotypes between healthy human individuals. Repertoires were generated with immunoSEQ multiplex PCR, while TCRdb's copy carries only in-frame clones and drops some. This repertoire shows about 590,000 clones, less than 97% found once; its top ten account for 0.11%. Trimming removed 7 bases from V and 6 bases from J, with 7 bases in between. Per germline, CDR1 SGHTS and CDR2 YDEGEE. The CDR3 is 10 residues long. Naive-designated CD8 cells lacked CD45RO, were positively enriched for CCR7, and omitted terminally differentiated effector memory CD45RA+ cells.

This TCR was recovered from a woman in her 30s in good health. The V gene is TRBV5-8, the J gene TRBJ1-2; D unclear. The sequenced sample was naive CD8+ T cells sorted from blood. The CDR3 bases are TGTGCCAGCTACGAAGATGGCTACACCTTC. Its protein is CASYEDGYTF.